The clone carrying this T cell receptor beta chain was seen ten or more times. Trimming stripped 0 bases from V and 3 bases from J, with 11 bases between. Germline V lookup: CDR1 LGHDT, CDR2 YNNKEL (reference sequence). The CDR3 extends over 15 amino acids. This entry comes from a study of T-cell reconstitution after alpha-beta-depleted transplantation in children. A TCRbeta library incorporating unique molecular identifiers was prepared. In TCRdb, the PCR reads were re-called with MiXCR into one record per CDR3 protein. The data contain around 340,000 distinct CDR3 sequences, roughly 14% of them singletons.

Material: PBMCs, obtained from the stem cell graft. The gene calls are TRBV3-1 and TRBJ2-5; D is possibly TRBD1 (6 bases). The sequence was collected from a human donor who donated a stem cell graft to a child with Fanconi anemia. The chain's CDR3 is CASSQDGAGEETQYF. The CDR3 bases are TGTGCCAGCAGCCAAGATGGGGCAGGGGAAGAGACCCAGTACTTC.